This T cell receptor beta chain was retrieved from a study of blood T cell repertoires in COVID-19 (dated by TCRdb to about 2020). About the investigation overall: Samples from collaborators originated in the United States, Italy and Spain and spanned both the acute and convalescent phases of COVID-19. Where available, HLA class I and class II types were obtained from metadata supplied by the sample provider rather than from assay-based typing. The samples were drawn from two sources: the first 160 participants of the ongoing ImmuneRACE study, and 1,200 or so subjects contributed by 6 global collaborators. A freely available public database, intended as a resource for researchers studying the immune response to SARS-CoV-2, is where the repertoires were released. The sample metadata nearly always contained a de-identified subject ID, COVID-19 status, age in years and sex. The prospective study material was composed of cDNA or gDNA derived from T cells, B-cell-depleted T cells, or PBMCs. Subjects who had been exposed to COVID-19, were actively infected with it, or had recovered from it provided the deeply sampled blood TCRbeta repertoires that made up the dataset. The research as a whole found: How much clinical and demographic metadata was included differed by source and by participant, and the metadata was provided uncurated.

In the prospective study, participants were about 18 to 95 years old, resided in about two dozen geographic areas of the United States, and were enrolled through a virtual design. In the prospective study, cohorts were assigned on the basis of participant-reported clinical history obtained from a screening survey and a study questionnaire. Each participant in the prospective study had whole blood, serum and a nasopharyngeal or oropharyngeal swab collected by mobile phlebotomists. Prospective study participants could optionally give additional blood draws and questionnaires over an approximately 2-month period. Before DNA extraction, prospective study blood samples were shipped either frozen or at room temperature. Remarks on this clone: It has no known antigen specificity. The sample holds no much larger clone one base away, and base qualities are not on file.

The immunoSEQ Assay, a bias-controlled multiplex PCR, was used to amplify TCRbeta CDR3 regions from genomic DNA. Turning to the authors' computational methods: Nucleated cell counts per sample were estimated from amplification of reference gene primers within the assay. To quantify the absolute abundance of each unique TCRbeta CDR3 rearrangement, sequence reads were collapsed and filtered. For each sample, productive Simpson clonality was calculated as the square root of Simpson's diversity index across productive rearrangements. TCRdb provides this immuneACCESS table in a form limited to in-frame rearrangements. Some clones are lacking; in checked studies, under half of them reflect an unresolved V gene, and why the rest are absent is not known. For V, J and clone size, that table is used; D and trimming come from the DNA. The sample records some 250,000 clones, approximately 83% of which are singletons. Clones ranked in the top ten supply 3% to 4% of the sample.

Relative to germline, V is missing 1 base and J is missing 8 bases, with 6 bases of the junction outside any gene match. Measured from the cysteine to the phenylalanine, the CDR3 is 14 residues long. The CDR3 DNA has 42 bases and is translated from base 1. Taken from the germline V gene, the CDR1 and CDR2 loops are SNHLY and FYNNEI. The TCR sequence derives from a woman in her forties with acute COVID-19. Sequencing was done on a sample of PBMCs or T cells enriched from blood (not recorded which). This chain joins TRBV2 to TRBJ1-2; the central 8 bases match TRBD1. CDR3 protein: CASSEVQGAKGYTF. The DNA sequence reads TGTGCCAGCAGTGAAGTTCAGGGGGCTAAGGGCTACACCTTC.